This T cell receptor (beta chain) was sequenced in a study of technical replicates of blood from a few donors. Libraries were prepared by immunoSEQ multiplex PCR; TCRdb keeps only in-frame clonotypes and omits some of them. This repertoire shows some 75,000 clones, about 96% found once; its top ten account for approximately 0.32%. Germline values: CDR1 PRHDT, CDR2 FYEKMQ (reference sequence). V dropped 4 bases and J dropped 2 bases, with 3 bases sitting between them. This CDR3 is 11 amino acids long. The rearrangement joins TRBV13 to TRBJ2-7; D is unresolved. Sequenced: T cells isolated from PBMCs. This TCR was sampled from a human donor in good health. Written as DNA, the CDR3 is TGTGCCAGCAGCTCAGCCTACGAGCAGTACTTC. It codes for CASSSAYEQYF.